The next 8 T cell receptor beta chains were all read from a single sample in a study of blood T cell repertoires in COVID-19 (dated by TCRdb to about 2020). The library relied on the immunoSEQ multiplex PCR assay. As stored in TCRdb, this immuneACCESS dataset retains in-frame rearrangements with V and J assigned. A fraction of the clones does not appear; measured against another copy, unresolved V genes explain less than half of the discrepancy, and the remainder lacks a known reason. The sample records tens of thousands of clones, almost 90% of which are singletons. The ten most abundant clones make up around 10% of the sample. Sample: peripheral blood. The source is a man between 65 and 79 years old with acute or convalescent COVID-19.

The CDR3 loop is CASARLSTGELFF. The CDR3 nucleotides are TGTGCCAGCGCCCGACTGAGCACCGGGGAGCTGTTTTTT. This chain uses TRBV7-3 with TRBJ2-2; D gene ambiguous. Germline CDR1 and CDR2: SGHTA and FQGTGA. CDR3 size: 13 residues. The V gene lost 8 bases and the J gene lost 4 bases, with 11 bases spanning the gap. Filled out from reference TRBV7-3 and TRBJ2-2, the complete variable domain reads GAGVSQTPSNKVTEKGKYVELRCDPISGHTALYWYRQSLGQGPEFLIYFQGTGAADDSGLPNDRFFAVRPEGSVSTLKIQRTERGDSAVYLCASARLSTGELFFGEGSRLTVL.

CDR3 sequence (DNA): TGCGCCAGCCGGGGGGAGCAGAACACTGAAGCTTTCTTT. Its protein is CASRGEQNTEAFF. The chain joins TRBV5-1 to TRBJ1-1, with TRBD1 as a possible D gene (5 bases). The CDR3 is 13 amino acids. Germline V CDR1 and CDR2: SGHRS, YFSETQ. Deletions cut 7 bases from V and 1 base from J, with 11 bases between.

The gene calls are TRBV7-3 and TRBJ2-1; TRBD1 might be the D (6 bases). The ends were cut back, 3 bases at V and 2 bases at J, with 8 bases in the middle. Germline V gene lookup returns CDR1 SGHTA and CDR2 FQGTGA. The CDR3 sequence is 14 residues long. CDR3 in amino acids: CASSFTGPYNEQFF. CDR3 sequence (DNA): TGTGCCAGCAGCTTTACAGGGCCCTACAATGAGCAGTTCTTC.

The V gene is TRBV7-3, the J gene TRBJ2-1, with TRBD2 identical over 8 bases. With V trimmed by 6 bases and J by 2 bases, 9 bases remained unmatched. The CDR3 totals 16 residues. Germline values: CDR1 SGHTA, CDR2 FQGTGA. The CDR3 coding sequence is TGTGCCAGCAGTCACAGAGCGGGAGTTACCTACAATGAGCAGTTCTTC. It codes for CASSHRAGVTYNEQFF.

The rearrangement uses TRBV5-4 and TRBJ2-5; TRBD2 matches at 7 bases. Germline assignment: CDR1 SGHNT and CDR2 YYREEE (reference sequence). The CDR3 is made up of 14 amino acids. The trim removed 4 bases at V and 5 bases at J, leaving 8 bases unmatched. CDR3 in amino acids: CASSGGLEGETQYF. In DNA, the CDR3 is TGTGCCAGCAGCGGAGGACTAGAAGGGGAGACCCAGTACTTC.

This rearrangement joins TRBV18 to TRBJ1-4; TRBD1 matches at 7 bases. V was pared by 3 bases and J by 0 bases, with 16 bases of the junction left unmatched. Germline values: CDR1 KGHSH, CDR2 LQKENI. The CDR3 has 20 residues. Here the CDR3 reads CASSPPRDSAFFATNEKLFF. CDR3 DNA: TGTGCCAGCTCACCTCCCCGGGACAGCGCGTTTTTTGCAACTAATGAAAAACTGTTTTTT.

This clone was picked up one time. The V gene is TRBV2, the J gene TRBJ2-7; D is undetermined. Germline CDR1 and CDR2: SNHLY and FYNNEI. Trimming left V 4 bases short and J 0 bases short, with 16 bases between. The CDR3 totals 16 residues. The CDR3 DNA sequence: TGTGCCAGCAGTGCGCCAGAGGTTGTCATCTCCTACGAGCAGTACTTC. Protein: CASSAPEVVISYEQYF.

V is TRBV6-2 or TRBV6-3 and J is TRBJ2-5; a possible D gene is TRBD2 (5 bases). The germline gives CDR1 MNHEY, CDR2 SVGEGT. The length of the CDR3 is 14 residues. Trimming stripped 6 bases from V and 1 base from J, with 12 bases between. CDR3: CASSFRLFQETQYF. The CDR3 DNA reads TGTGCCAGCAGCTTCCGACTATTCCAAGAGACCCAGTACTTC.